The present TCR beta chain was sequenced within a study of cytomegalovirus exposure and HLA in healthy donors. Study-level points and caveats: A previous analysis found most TCR beta V segments productive roughly 87% or roughly 30% of the time. Researchers catalogued approximately 170 TCR beta chains as cytomegalovirus-associated. In a later analysis, the majority of CMV-associated beta chains seemingly showed HLA restriction.

On this clone: The antigen remains unidentified.

PCR amplification relied on 60 Vbeta primers (plus 13 Jbeta primers). Assay used: immunoSEQ multiplex PCR; TCRdb lists only in-frame clones, some missing. The repertoire holds 150,000 to 200,000 clones, with less than 80% as singletons. The CDR3 spans 14 residues. After removal of 4 bases from V and 4 bases from J, the junction contained 5 bases not matched to a gene. Germline CDR1 SGHNT, CDR2 YYREEE (reference sequence). The specimen sequenced was PBMCs. The sequence derives from a middle-aged man in good health and CMV-seronegative. The rearrangement links TRBV5-4 to TRBJ2-3, with 8 positions matching TRBD2. Written as DNA, the CDR3 is TGTGCCAGCAGCCCCGGGACTAGGGCAGATACGCAGTATTTT. Translation: CASSPGTRADTQYF.